These T cell receptor beta chains were read from a single sample in a study of blood T cell repertoires in COVID-19. Some clones are missing from TCRdb's copy, which holds only in-frame ones; the method was immunoSEQ multiplex PCR. The top ten clones hold 1.5% to 2% of a sample with 250,000 to 300,000 clones, under 90% of them seen once. The specimen sequenced was PBMCs or T cells enriched from blood (not recorded which). The source of these receptors is a woman aged 40 to 49 who had recovered from COVID-19. Both conserved end residues are part of each CDR3. Each record gives: V gene, clone size, J gene, D gene, CDR3 protein, CDR3 DNA. A D gene is named only where the DNA matches it firmly. Size values are once, few and many counts, or a class for expanded clones, and some rows have none.

v_gene: TRBV19; abundance: .; j_gene: TRBJ1-5; d_gene: .; CDR3aa: CASSIDRAQPQHF; CDR3nt: TGTGCCAGTAGTATAGACAGGGCTCAGCCCCAGCATTTT
v_gene: TRBV29-1; abundance: .; j_gene: TRBJ1-5; d_gene: .; CDR3aa: CSVVQSLGQPQHF; CDR3nt: TGCAGCGTTGTCCAGTCGTTGGGCCAGCCCCAGCATTTT
v_gene: TRBV29-1; abundance: .; j_gene: TRBJ2-5; d_gene: TRBD2; CDR3aa: CSVSRGGSQETQYF; CDR3nt: TGCAGCGTCTCGCGAGGCGGGAGCCAGGAGACCCAGTACTTC
v_gene: TRBV4-1; abundance: .; j_gene: TRBJ1-1; d_gene: TRBD1; CDR3aa: CASSPGQGPSYDTEAFF; CDR3nt: TGCGCCAGCAGCCCGGGACAGGGGCCCTCTTATGACACTGAAGCTTTCTTT
v_gene: TRBV9; abundance: .; j_gene: TRBJ1-3; d_gene: .; CDR3aa: CASSVSDSGNTIYF; CDR3nt: TGTGCCAGCAGCGTGAGCGACTCTGGAAACACCATATATTTT
v_gene: TRBV10-3; abundance: .; j_gene: TRBJ2-5; d_gene: TRBD1; CDR3aa: CAISEKGDRGKETQYF; CDR3nt: TGTGCCATCAGTGAGAAAGGGGACAGGGGCAAAGAGACCCAGTACTTC
v_gene: TRBV6-2/TRBV6-3; abundance: .; j_gene: TRBJ2-5; d_gene: .; CDR3aa: CASSQWTGLQQETQYF; CDR3nt: TGTGCCAGCAGCCAATGGACGGGACTGCAACAAGAGACCCAGTACTTC
v_gene: TRBV19; abundance: .; j_gene: TRBJ1-2; d_gene: .; CDR3aa: CASSSRGGIAYGYTF; CDR3nt: TGTGCCAGTAGTTCCCGTGGAGGGATAGCCTATGGCTACACCTTC
v_gene: TRBV19; abundance: .; j_gene: TRBJ1-2; d_gene: TRBD1; CDR3aa: CASSMDGQATYGYTF; CDR3nt: TGTGCCAGTAGTATGGATGGACAGGCGACTTATGGCTACACCTTC
v_gene: TRBV7-9; abundance: once; j_gene: TRBJ2-1; d_gene: TRBD2; CDR3aa: CASSLVSGRVGEQFF; CDR3nt: TGTGCCAGCAGCTTAGTGAGCGGGAGGGTGGGTGAGCAGTTCTTC
v_gene: TRBV19; abundance: .; j_gene: TRBJ1-1; d_gene: .; CDR3aa: CASIDKGVGTEAFF; CDR3nt: TGTGCCAGTATTGATAAGGGAGTAGGCACTGAAGCTTTCTTT
v_gene: TRBV19; abundance: .; j_gene: TRBJ2-7; d_gene: .; CDR3aa: CASSGSLYEQYF; CDR3nt: TGTGCCAGTAGCGGGAGTCTCTACGAGCAGTACTTC
v_gene: TRBV7-6; abundance: .; j_gene: TRBJ2-1; d_gene: TRBD1; CDR3aa: CASSLDYRQGKYNEQFF; CDR3nt: TGTGCCAGCAGCTTAGACTATCGACAGGGGAAATACAATGAGCAGTTCTTC
v_gene: TRBV7-8; abundance: .; j_gene: TRBJ1-1; d_gene: .; CDR3aa: CASSLVPGENTEAFF; CDR3nt: TGTGCCAGCAGCTTAGTTCCAGGGGAGAACACTGAAGCTTTCTTT
v_gene: TRBV7-9; abundance: .; j_gene: TRBJ2-7; d_gene: TRBD2; CDR3aa: CASSLGLAGGPGEQYF; CDR3nt: TGTGCCAGCAGCTTAGGTCTAGCGGGAGGGCCCGGGGAGCAGTACTTC
v_gene: TRBV30; abundance: .; j_gene: TRBJ1-1; d_gene: .; CDR3aa: CAWRDLLRADTEAFF; CDR3nt: TGTGCCTGGAGGGACTTACTTAGGGCGGACACTGAAGCTTTCTTT
v_gene: TRBV20-1; abundance: once; j_gene: TRBJ1-2; d_gene: .; CDR3aa: CSASFRTYGYTF; CDR3nt: TGCAGTGCTAGTTTCAGGACATATGGCTACACCTTC
v_gene: TRBV5-1; abundance: .; j_gene: TRBJ2-7; d_gene: TRBD2; CDR3aa: CASSLGLAGSYEQYF; CDR3nt: TGCGCCAGCAGCTTGGGATTAGCGGGATCCTACGAGCAGTACTTC
v_gene: TRBV7-9; abundance: .; j_gene: TRBJ1-2; d_gene: .; CDR3aa: CASSHPTGTGYTF; CDR3nt: TGTGCCAGCAGCCACCCCACAGGGACCGGCTACACCTTC
v_gene: TRBV24-1; abundance: .; j_gene: TRBJ1-5; d_gene: .; CDR3aa: CATSDSRVENQPQHF; CDR3nt: TGTGCCACCAGTGATTCCAGGGTTGAGAATCAGCCCCAGCATTTT
v_gene: TRBV27; abundance: .; j_gene: TRBJ1-2; d_gene: .; CDR3aa: CASSLSIREPPDGYTF; CDR3nt: TGTGCCAGCAGTTTATCGATCCGGGAACCCCCTGATGGCTACACCTTC
v_gene: TRBV29-1; abundance: .; j_gene: TRBJ1-1; d_gene: TRBD1; CDR3aa: CSVDDGTGNREAFF; CDR3nt: TGCAGCGTAGACGACGGGACAGGGAACCGTGAAGCTTTCTTT
v_gene: TRBV18; abundance: .; j_gene: TRBJ1-1; d_gene: .; CDR3aa: CASSPTIRGSEAFF; CDR3nt: TGTGCCAGCTCACCAACTATCAGGGGCTCTGAAGCTTTCTTT
v_gene: TRBV19; abundance: .; j_gene: TRBJ2-1; d_gene: TRBD1; CDR3aa: CASSMDRGNNEQFF; CDR3nt: TGTGCCAGTAGTATGGACAGGGGCAACAATGAGCAGTTCTTC
v_gene: TRBV3-1/TRBV3-2; abundance: .; j_gene: TRBJ1-2; d_gene: .; CDR3aa: CASSTRGYGYTF; CDR3nt: TGTGCCAGCAGTACCAGGGGTTATGGCTACACCTTC
v_gene: TRBV18; abundance: .; j_gene: TRBJ1-2; d_gene: .; CDR3aa: CASSPWDTNYGYTF; CDR3nt: TGTGCCAGCTCACCATGGGACACCAACTATGGCTACACCTTC
v_gene: TRBV20-1; abundance: .; j_gene: TRBJ2-7; d_gene: .; CDR3aa: CSATLGAEQYF; CDR3nt: TGCAGTGCTACATTGGGGGCAGAGCAGTACTTC
v_gene: TRBV5-1; abundance: .; j_gene: TRBJ2-7; d_gene: .; CDR3aa: CASSLDTYEQYF; CDR3nt: TGCGCCAGCAGCTTGGACACCTACGAGCAGTACTTC
v_gene: TRBV2; abundance: .; j_gene: TRBJ1-2; d_gene: TRBD1; CDR3aa: CASNRDRGNYGYTF; CDR3nt: TGTGCCAGCAACAGGGACAGGGGTAACTATGGCTACACCTTC
v_gene: TRBV4-1; abundance: .; j_gene: TRBJ2-7; d_gene: .; CDR3aa: CASSRREGEANEQYF; CDR3nt: TGCGCCAGCAGCCGAAGGGAGGGGGAGGCGAACGAGCAGTACTTC
v_gene: TRBV9; abundance: .; j_gene: TRBJ2-5; d_gene: .; CDR3aa: CASSPVGNGGETQYF; CDR3nt: TGTGCCAGCAGTCCAGTGGGGAACGGGGGAGAGACCCAGTACTTC
v_gene: TRBV29-1; abundance: few; j_gene: TRBJ2-7; d_gene: TRBD2; CDR3aa: CSALSGYSSYEQYF; CDR3nt: TGCAGCGCCCTTAGCGGGTATAGCTCCTACGAGCAGTACTTC
v_gene: TRBV19; abundance: .; j_gene: TRBJ2-1; d_gene: .; CDR3aa: CASSDQAAYYNEQFF; CDR3nt: TGTGCCAGTAGTGACCAGGCCGCTTACTACAATGAGCAGTTCTTC
v_gene: TRBV6-2/TRBV6-3; abundance: .; j_gene: TRBJ2-5; d_gene: .; CDR3aa: CASSPTRETQYF; CDR3nt: TGTGCCAGCAGCCCGACTCGAGAGACCCAGTACTTC
v_gene: TRBV6-6; abundance: .; j_gene: TRBJ1-5; d_gene: TRBD1; CDR3aa: CASRRGGAGQPQHF; CDR3nt: TGTGCCAGCAGGCGAGGGGGCGCAGGTCAGCCCCAGCATTTT
v_gene: TRBV4-1; abundance: once; j_gene: TRBJ1-2; d_gene: .; CDR3aa: CASSHVVADTTNYGYTF; CDR3nt: TGCGCCAGCAGCCATGTGGTGGCAGATACTACTAACTATGGCTACACCTTC